This T cell receptor (beta chain) was identified in a study of response to subunit inactivated influenza vaccine. Using its own MiXCR run on the RT-PCR reads, TCRdb lists one record per CDR3 protein. The sample contains hundreds of thousands of distinct CDR3 sequences, approximately 15% of which appear only once. Comment on this clonotype: The antigen is unknown.

There are 13 residues in the CDR3. CDR1 GTSNPN and CDR2 SVGIG come from the germline V gene (reference sequence). With 3 bases removed from V and 3 bases from J, the gap between germline ends came to 12 bases. Study-level findings and limits: The study's authors posited that every seasonal influenza vaccination enlists few new T cells.

The chain combines TRBV30 with TRBJ2-7; D not resolved. Sample: PBMCs from blood, taken less than 15 days before vaccination. This clonotype was obtained from a middle-aged man who received an inactivated influenza vaccine. CDR3 coding DNA: TGTGCCTGGAGCCCCGAGCGTCTCTACGAGCAGTACTTC. Translated: CAWSPERLYEQYF.